This is a list of T cell receptor beta chains from one sample in a study of cytomegalovirus exposure and HLA in healthy donors. The repertoire was sequenced with immunoSEQ multiplex PCR; TCRdb's copy has only in-frame clones and lacks some. The sample has roughly 55,000 clones; the top ten hold approximately 10%. Material: PBMCs. All receptors come from a woman aged 50 to 60 in good health and CMV-seropositive. The CDR3 runs from the conserved cysteine through the conserved F or W.

CDR3aa: CASSLETGHEKLFF
j_gene: TRBJ1-4
v_gene: TRBV7-2

CDR3aa: CASSPQGTSGYTDTQYF
j_gene: TRBJ2-3
v_gene: TRBV9

CDR3aa: CSVVGGGNQPQHF
j_gene: TRBJ1-5
v_gene: TRBV29-1

CDR3aa: CASSFSGQPQHF
j_gene: TRBJ1-5
v_gene: TRBV5-6

CDR3aa: CASSLYGTRNTEAFF
j_gene: TRBJ1-1
v_gene: TRBV28

CDR3aa: CASSLRQRSGYTF
j_gene: TRBJ1-2
v_gene: TRBV5-4

CDR3aa: CASSMKSTFLPYGYTF
j_gene: TRBJ1-2
v_gene: TRBV19

CDR3aa: CASSLLSWTPRQGGYTF
j_gene: TRBJ1-2
v_gene: TRBV5-6

CDR3aa: CASSYGDTFSGNTIYF
j_gene: TRBJ1-3
v_gene: TRBV6-5

CDR3aa: CASSQNMEGNSPLHF
j_gene: TRBJ1-6
v_gene: TRBV4-3

CDR3aa: CASREIQGRNTEAFF
j_gene: TRBJ1-1
v_gene: TRBV6-1